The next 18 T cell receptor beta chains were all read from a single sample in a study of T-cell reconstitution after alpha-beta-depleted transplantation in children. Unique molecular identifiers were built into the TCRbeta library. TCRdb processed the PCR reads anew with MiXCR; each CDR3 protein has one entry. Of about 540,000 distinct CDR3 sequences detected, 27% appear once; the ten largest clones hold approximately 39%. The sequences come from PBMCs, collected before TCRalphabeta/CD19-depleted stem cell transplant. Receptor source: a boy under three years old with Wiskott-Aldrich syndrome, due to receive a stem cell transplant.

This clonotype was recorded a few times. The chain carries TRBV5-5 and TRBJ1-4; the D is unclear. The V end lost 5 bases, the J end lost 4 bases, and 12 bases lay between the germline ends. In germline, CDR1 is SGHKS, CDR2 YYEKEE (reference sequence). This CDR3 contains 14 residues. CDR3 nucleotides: TGTGCCAGCAGGGCGGCGGAGGTTAATGAAAAACTGTTTTTT. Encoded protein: CASRAAEVNEKLFF.

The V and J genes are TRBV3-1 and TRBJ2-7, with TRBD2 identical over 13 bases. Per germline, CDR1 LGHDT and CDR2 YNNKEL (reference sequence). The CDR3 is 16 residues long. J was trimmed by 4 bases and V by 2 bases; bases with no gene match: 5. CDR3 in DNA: TGTGCCAGCAGCCAACCAAGACTAGCGGGAGGATACGAGCAGTACTTC. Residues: CASSQPRLAGGYEQYF.

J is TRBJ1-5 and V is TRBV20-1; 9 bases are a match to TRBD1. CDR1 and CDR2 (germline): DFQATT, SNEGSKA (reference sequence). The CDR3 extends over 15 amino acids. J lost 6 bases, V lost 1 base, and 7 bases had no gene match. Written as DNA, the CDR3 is TGCAGTGCTAGAGGGGGACAGGGACGGCGTCAGCCCCAGCATTTT. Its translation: CSARGGQGRRQPQHF.

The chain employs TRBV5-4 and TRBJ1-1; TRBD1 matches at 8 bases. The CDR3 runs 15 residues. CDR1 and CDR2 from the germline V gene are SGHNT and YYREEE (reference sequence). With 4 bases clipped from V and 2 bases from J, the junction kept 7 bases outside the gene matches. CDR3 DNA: TGTGCCAGCAGCGTACCGGGACAGGTCAACACTGAAGCTTTCTTT. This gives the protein CASSVPGQVNTEAFF.

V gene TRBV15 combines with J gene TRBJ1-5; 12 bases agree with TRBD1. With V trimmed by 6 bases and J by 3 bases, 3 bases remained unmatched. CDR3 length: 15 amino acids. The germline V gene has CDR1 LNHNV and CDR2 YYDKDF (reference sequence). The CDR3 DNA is TGTGCCACCAGTCCGGGACAGGGGGCCAATCAGCCCCAGCATTTT. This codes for CATSPGQGANQPQHF. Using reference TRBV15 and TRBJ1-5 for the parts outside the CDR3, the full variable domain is DAMVIQNPRYQVTQFGKPVTLSCSQTLNHNVMYWYQQKSSQAPKLLFHYYDKDFNNEADTPDNFQSRRPNTSFCFLDIRSPGLGDTAMYLCATSPGQGANQPQHFGDGTRLSIL.

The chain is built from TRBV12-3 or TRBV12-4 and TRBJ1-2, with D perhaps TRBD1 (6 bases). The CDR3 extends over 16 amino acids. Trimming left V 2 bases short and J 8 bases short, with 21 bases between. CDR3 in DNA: TGTGCCAGCAGTTTATATAAAAGTCCTGGGGGGGCAGGCTACACCTTC. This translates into CASSLYKSPGGAGYTF.

CDR3 in DNA: TGTGCCACCAGCAGAGATTTAGGGAACGAGCAGTACTTC. Protein: CATSRDLGNEQYF. The V call is TRBV15, the J call TRBJ2-7; D gene uncertain. Germline loops: CDR1 LNHNV, CDR2 YYDKDF (reference sequence). CDR3 length equals 13 residues. V lost 0 bases, J lost 5 bases, and 8 bases lay in between. Looking up the rest from reference TRBV15 and TRBJ2-7 gives the full variable domain: DAMVIQNPRYQVTQFGKPVTLSCSQTLNHNVMYWYQQKSSQAPKLLFHYYDKDFNNEADTPDNFQSRRPNTSFCFLDIRSPGLGDTAMYLCATSRDLGNEQYFGPGTRLTVT.

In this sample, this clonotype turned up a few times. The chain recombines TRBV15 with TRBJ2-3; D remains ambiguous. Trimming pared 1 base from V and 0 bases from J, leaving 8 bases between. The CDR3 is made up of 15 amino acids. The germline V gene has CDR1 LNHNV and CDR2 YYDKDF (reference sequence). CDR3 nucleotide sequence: TGTGCCACCAGCAGAGGTATCAAGAGCACAGATACGCAGTATTTT. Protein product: CATSRGIKSTDTQYF.

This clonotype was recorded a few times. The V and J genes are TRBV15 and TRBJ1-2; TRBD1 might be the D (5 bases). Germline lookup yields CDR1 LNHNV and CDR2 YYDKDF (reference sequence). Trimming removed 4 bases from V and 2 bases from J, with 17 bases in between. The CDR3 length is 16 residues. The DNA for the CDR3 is TGTGCCACCAGCACCCGAAGTAGACAGCCCAACTATGGCTACACCTTC. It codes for CATSTRSRQPNYGYTF.

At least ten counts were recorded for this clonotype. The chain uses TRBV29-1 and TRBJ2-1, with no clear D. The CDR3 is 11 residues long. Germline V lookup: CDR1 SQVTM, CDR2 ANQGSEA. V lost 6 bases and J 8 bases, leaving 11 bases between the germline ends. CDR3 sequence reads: CSVGSSYEQFF. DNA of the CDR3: TGCAGCGTGGGTAGTTCCTATGAGCAGTTCTTC.

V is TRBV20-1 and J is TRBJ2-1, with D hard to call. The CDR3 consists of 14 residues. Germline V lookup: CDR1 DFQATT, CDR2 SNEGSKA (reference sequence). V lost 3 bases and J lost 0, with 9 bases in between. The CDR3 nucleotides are TGCAGTGCTAGCGTCCTAGTCTCCTACAATGAGCAGTTCTTC. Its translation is CSASVLVSYNEQFF.

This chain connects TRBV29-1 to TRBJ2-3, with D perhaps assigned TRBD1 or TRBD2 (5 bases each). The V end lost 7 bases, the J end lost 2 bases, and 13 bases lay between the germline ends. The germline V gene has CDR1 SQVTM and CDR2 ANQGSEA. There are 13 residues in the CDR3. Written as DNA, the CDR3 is TGCAGCGCTGAGGGACGACCCACAGATACGCAGTATTTT. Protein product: CSAEGRPTDTQYF.

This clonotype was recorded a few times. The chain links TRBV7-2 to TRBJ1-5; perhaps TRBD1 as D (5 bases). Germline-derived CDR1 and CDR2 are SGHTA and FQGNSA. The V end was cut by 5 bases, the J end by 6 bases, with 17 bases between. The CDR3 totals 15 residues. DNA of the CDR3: TGTGCCAGCAGCCAGCTCGCCAGGGCCGGTCAGCCCCAGCATTTT. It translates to CASSQLARAGQPQHF.

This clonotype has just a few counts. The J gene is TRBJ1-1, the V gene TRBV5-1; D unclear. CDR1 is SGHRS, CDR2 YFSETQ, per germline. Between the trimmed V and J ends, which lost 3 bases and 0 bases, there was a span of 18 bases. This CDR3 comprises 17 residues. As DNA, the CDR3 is TGCGCCAGCAGCTCAGGCCCTCGCGGGTTGATGAACACTGAAGCTTTCTTT. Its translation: CASSSGPRGLMNTEAFF.

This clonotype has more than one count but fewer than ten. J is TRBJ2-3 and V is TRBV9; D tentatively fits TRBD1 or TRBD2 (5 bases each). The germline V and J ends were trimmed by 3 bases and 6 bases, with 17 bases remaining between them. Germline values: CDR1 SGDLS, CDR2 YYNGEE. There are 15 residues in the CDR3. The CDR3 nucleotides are TGTGCCAGCAGCGCTGCCGGGACCCGAGGGGATACGCAGTATTTT. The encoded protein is CASSAAGTRGDTQYF.

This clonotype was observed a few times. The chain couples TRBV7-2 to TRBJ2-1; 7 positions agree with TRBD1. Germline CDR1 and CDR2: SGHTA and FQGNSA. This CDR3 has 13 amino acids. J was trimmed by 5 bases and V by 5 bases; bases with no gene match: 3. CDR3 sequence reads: CASSTGQNNEQFF. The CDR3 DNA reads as TGTGCCAGCAGCACGGGACAGAACAATGAGCAGTTCTTC.

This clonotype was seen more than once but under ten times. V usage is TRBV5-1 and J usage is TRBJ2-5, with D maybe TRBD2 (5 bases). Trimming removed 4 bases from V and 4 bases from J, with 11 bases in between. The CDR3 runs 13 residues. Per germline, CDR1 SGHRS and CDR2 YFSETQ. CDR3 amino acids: CASSPDFRETQYF. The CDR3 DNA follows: TGCGCCAGCAGCCCGGACTTCCGAGAGACCCAGTACTTC.

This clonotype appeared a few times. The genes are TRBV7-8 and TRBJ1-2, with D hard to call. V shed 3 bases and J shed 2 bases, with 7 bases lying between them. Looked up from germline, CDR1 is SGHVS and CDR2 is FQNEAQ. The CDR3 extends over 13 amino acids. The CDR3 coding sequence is TGTGCCAGCAGCTTCAAGGAAAACTATGGCTACACCTTC. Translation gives CASSFKENYGYTF.